The 8 T cell receptor beta chains below were found in one sample sequenced in a study of blood T cell repertoires in COVID-19. The data were produced by immunoSEQ multiplex PCR, yet TCRdb's version contains in-frame clones alone and is incomplete. The repertoire holds roughly 100,000 clones, with roughly four fifths as singletons. The sequencing input was peripheral blood. These TCRs come from a man aged 35-49 years with active or convalescent COVID-19.

V is TRBV7-9 and J is TRBJ1-2; D is ambiguous. The germline gives CDR1 SEHNR, CDR2 FQNEAQ (reference sequence). The CDR3 loop spans 15 amino acids. The ends were cut back, 5 bases at V and 8 bases at J, with 21 bases in the middle. The CDR3 spells CASSPRAANYGGYTF. The CDR3 bases are TGTGCCAGCAGCCCCCGTGCCGCTAACTATGGCGGCTACACCTTC.

The V call is TRBV9, the J call TRBJ2-7, with 10 bases matching TRBD2. V trimming: 0 bases; J trimming: 4 bases; junction bases outside the gene matches: 7. The CDR3 is 16 residues long. Germline V CDR1 and CDR2: SGDLS, YYNGEE. The CDR3 region is CASSVDRSGGAYEQYF. For the CDR3, the DNA is TGTGCCAGCAGCGTAGATCGGAGCGGGGGGGCATACGAGCAGTACTTC.

The chain links TRBV30 to TRBJ2-5; TRBD2 matches at 7 bases. This CDR3 comprises 13 residues. Looked up from germline, CDR1 is GTSNPN and CDR2 is SVGIG (reference sequence). V dropped 4 bases and J dropped 9; count of bases not matched to a gene: 11. The CDR3 sequence: CAWNTGWGGAQYF. The CDR3 DNA follows: TGTGCCTGGAATACAGGTTGGGGAGGGGCCCAGTACTTC.

The chain employs TRBV3-1 (or the pseudogene TRBV3-2) and TRBJ2-3, with 9 positions matching TRBD2. After removal of 4 bases from V and 8 bases from J, the junction contained 13 bases not matched to a gene. Germline V gene data show CDR1 as LGHDT and CDR2 as YNNKEL (reference sequence). This CDR3 has 16 residues. This CDR3 is CASSPAGLRGGGTQYF. The CDR3 DNA is TGTGCCAGCAGCCCCGCAGGGTTGCGGGGGGGTGGTACGCAGTATTTT.

This chain connects TRBV30 to TRBJ1-6; D gene uncertain. Germline V gene data show CDR1 as GTSNPN and CDR2 as SVGIG (reference sequence). CDR3 size: 13 residues. V was pared by 0 bases and J by 7 bases, with 7 bases between. The DNA for the CDR3 is TGTGCCTGGAGTGTACTAGGAAATTCACCCCTCCACTTT. Protein sequence: CAWSVLGNSPLHF.

The CDR3 sequence is CASSRLVEGTEAFF. In nucleotides, the CDR3 is TGTGCCAGTAGTCGGCTCGTCGAGGGAACTGAAGCTTTCTTT. This chain links TRBV19 with TRBJ1-1; D is uncertain. V shed 5 bases and J shed 5 bases, with 15 bases lying between them. The CDR3 has 14 amino acids. CDR1 LNHDA and CDR2 SQIVND come from the germline V gene (reference sequence).

The chain recombines TRBV12-3 or TRBV12-4 with TRBJ2-1; 7 nucleotides line up with TRBD2. The V segment lost 6 bases and the J segment 15 bases; nucleotides outside the gene matches: 11. The CDR3 totals 12 residues. The CDR3 DNA is TGTGCCAGCAGCCGTTACCCGGGGGGTGGGTTCTTC. It is translated as CASSRYPGGGFF.

V is TRBV5-1 and J is TRBJ2-5; D unclear. Germline V gives CDR1 SGHRS, CDR2 YFSETQ. CDR3 size: 12 residues. V shed 2 bases and J shed 5 bases, with 7 bases lying between them. CDR3 nucleotides: TGCGCCAGCAGCTTAAGTGAGGAGACCCAGTACTTC. Translated: CASSLSEETQYF.